The 5 T cell receptor beta chains in this list originate from one sample, sequenced in a study of Graves' ophthalmopathy and Graves' hyperthyroidism. Beta-chain TCR CDR3 regions were amplified from RNA transcripts. The authors performed first-round RT-PCR with HTBI primers and then a second-round multiplex PCR. Using its own MiXCR run on the multiplex PCR reads, TCRdb lists one record per CDR3 protein. This sample carries around 1,200,000 distinct CDR3 sequences, roughly 35% of them seen once, and the ten largest clones take more than 9.5%. Sequencing used peripheral blood or thyroid tissue (not recorded which). These receptors were taken from an adult man with Graves' hyperthyroidism.

The gene calls are TRBV4-3 and TRBJ1-1; a weak D match, TRBD1 (5 bases). Germline V gene data show CDR1 as LGHNA and CDR2 as YSLEER. The CDR3 consists of 13 residues. Trimming shortened V by 1 base and J by 7 bases, and 10 bases separated the two germline ends. The CDR3 protein is CASSQAQEFEAFF. CDR3 bases: TGCGCCAGCAGCCAAGCACAGGAATTTGAAGCTTTCTTT.

This clonotype occurred many times. The CDR3 sequence: CASSIQGPGELFF. CDR3 nucleotides: TGTGCCAGTAGTATTCAAGGGCCCGGGGAGCTGTTTTTT. The rearrangement joins TRBV19 to TRBJ2-2; D gene unclear. This CDR3 spans 13 amino acids. The V end lost 3 bases, the J end lost 6 bases, and 8 bases lay between the germline ends. Germline CDR1 LNHDA, CDR2 SQIVND (reference sequence).

This clonotype was picked up a small number of times. J is TRBJ2-7 and V is TRBV5-4; D is possibly TRBD1 or TRBD2 (5 bases each). The CDR3 extends over 14 amino acids. Germline assignment: CDR1 SGHNT and CDR2 YYREEE (reference sequence). Deletions cut 4 bases from V and 0 bases from J, with 11 bases between. The chain's CDR3 is CASSPPGPSYEQYF. The DNA of the CDR3 is TGTGCCAGCAGCCCTCCGGGACCCTCCTACGAGCAGTACTTC.

This clonotype has just a few counts. V usage is TRBV20-1 and J usage is TRBJ2-5; TRBD1 matches at 7 bases. The CDR3 contains 15 residues. CDR1 and CDR2 from the germline V gene are DFQATT and SNEGSKA (reference sequence). The V gene end was trimmed by 5 bases and the J gene end by 5 bases; junction bases not matched to a gene: 14. The CDR3 nucleotides are TGCAGTGCTGGCCCCCCCCAGAGGGGGCAGGAGACCCAGTACTTC. It yields the protein CSAGPPQRGQETQYF.

This clonotype was found many times. J is TRBJ1-4 and V is TRBV20-1, with 7 bases fitting TRBD1. The CDR3 covers 14 residues. Germline assignment: CDR1 DFQATT and CDR2 SNEGSKA (reference sequence). V dropped 7 bases and J dropped 8; count of bases not matched to a gene: 13. The CDR3 nucleotides read TGCAGTGTTTACCCGACAGGGTGGCAGGAAAAACTGTTTTTT. It encodes CSVYPTGWQEKLFF.